The TCR beta chain under discussion was sequenced for a study of Graves' ophthalmopathy and Graves' hyperthyroidism (dated by TCRdb to the late 2010s). Study-wide context: Peripheral blood samples were taken at the time of initial diagnosis, before any treatment was given. The study used TCR beta repertoire signatures to distinguish Graves' ophthalmopathy from Graves' hyperthyroidism and to predict progression to ophthalmopathy. In total, 135 blood samples were TCR-sequenced: fewer than 50 ophthalmopathy, 75 hyperthyroidism and some 17 hyperthyroidism-to-ophthalmopathy patients. A discovery set of 100 patients (43 ophthalmopathy, under 65 stable hyperthyroidism) was enrolled to explore V-J signatures distinguishing ophthalmopathy from hyperthyroidism. For independent validation, a separate cohort was made up of some 19 hyperthyroidism patients plus 17 patients who later progressed from hyperthyroidism to ophthalmopathy. In several hyperthyroidism patients, the T-cell repertoires found in thyroid tissue were compared with those found in blood. Following sample collection, hyperthyroidism patients were given methimazole at a starting dose of 30 mg daily, and ophthalmopathy patients were given high-dose intravenous methylprednisolone. The paper as a whole reports these results and caveats: In validation, the model predicted ophthalmopathy progression with about 71% sensitivity and roughly 78% specificity; more than ten predicted patients were CT-confirmed with GO in a median of about 6.2 months. Sample size was not predetermined statistically, and investigators were not blinded to group allocation. In cross-validation, the 13-signature model distinguished ophthalmopathy from stable hyperthyroidism with almost 90% sensitivity and about 84% specificity, and in the test set the corresponding values were approximately 80% and 68%. Most expanded thyroid clonotypes with a frequency above 0.001 also appeared in blood, which suggests that blood repertoires may reflect the immune response in the thyroid.

This clonotype was seen repeatedly, ten times or more. Its binding antigen is unknown. No base quality values were provided; no much bigger clone lies one nucleotide off. Including cysteine and phenylalanine, the CDR3 has 14 amino acids. Only CDR3 DNA is held: 42 bases, read in frame from base 1. CDR1 and CDR2 (MNHEY, SMNVEV) derive from the germline V gene (reference sequence). The V end gives up 6 bases and the J end 2 bases, leaving 5 bases in the junction not matched to a gene. Patients with ophthalmopathy had moderately to severely active disease, with a Clinical Activity Score of 3 or more, a NOSPECS grade of 4 or more, and a disease duration of less than 3 months. Patients with other autoimmune diseases, uncontrolled infections, pregnancy or lactation were excluded. Diagnosis was based on clinical symptoms, serum thyroxine, TRAb, thyroid ultrasound and orbital computed tomography. Ficoll-Paque density gradient centrifugation was used to isolate PBMCs from approximately 10 ml of fresh peripheral blood. Trizol reagent was used to extract the total RNA, and its quality was then checked on an Agilent 2100 Bioanalyzer.

For repertoire sequencing, TCR beta CDR3 regions were amplified from RNA transcripts. A first-round RT-PCR used HTBI primers with the Qiagen OneStep RT-PCR kit, followed by a second-round multiplex PCR, size selection and purification. Libraries were sequenced on an Illumina HiSeq2000 using paired-end 100 bp reads. The paper's data handling went like this. SOAPnuke was used to process the reads, throwing out any read that had adapters, had uncalled bases, had a mean Phred below 15, or lacked an exact constant-primer or identifier match. COPE v1.2.5 was used to merge the high-quality paired reads. Clonotypes were defined as unique nucleotide sequences and were aligned to IMGT TRB V, D and J references using MiTCR v1.1. Analysis was restricted to V-J combinations with a frequency above 0.0001, which covered about 99% of repertoires. For each V-J combination, a TCR clonal expansion and chaos score was defined as the ratio of F50 clonal expansion to chaos observed in the TCRdist matrix. Welch's t-statistics and random forest were used to reduce the features to around 13 V-J combinations, which were then used as input to a naive Bayes classifier. The Morisita-Horn index was used to measure how similar the thyroid and blood repertoires were. TCRdb reran the public reads through fastp at Q25 and MiXCR, keeping productive beta chains. Rows are unified per CDR3 protein, each entry keeping the most common DNA and genes. TCRdb, rather than the study authors, made the V and J calls. Present in this sample are under 350,000 distinct CDR3 sequences, 17% of which were seen just once. The leading ten clones occupy around 12% of the sample.

This TCR was recovered from an adult man with Graves' ophthalmopathy. Material: peripheral blood. The chain uses TRBV27 and TRBJ1-2, and 8 junctional nucleotides match TRBD1. For the CDR3, the sequence is CASRPQGGNYGYTF. The DNA sequence is TGTGCCAGCAGACCACAGGGGGGGAACTATGGCTACACCTTC.